These 32 T cell receptor beta chains originate from one sample sequenced in a study of cytomegalovirus exposure and HLA in healthy donors. PCR used 60 Vbeta primers and 13 Jbeta primers. Measured with immunoSEQ multiplex PCR; TCRdb has only the in-frame clones, and not every one. The table lists around 130,000 clones, about 80% of them singletons. Specimen: PBMCs. The receptors originated from a boy aged 2 to 10 in good health and CMV-seronegative.

The V and J genes are TRBV2 and TRBJ1-4; D might be TRBD1 (5 bases). The germline CDR1 and CDR2 sequences are SNHLY and FYNNEI. This CDR3 region has 13 residues. Trimming removed 7 bases from V and 5 bases from J, with 11 bases in between. The CDR3 is CASKDTTNEKLFF. CDR3 in DNA: TGTGCCAGCAAGGACACTACGAATGAAAAACTGTTTTTT.

About this clone: Relative to the germline gene, one junction end is altered; a read error may explain this. The chain is built from TRBV7-9 and TRBJ1-1, with D perhaps matching TRBD1 (5 bases). The length of the CDR3 is 16 residues. Germline V lookup: CDR1 SEHNR, CDR2 FQNEAQ (reference sequence). In DNA, the CDR3 is TGTTCCAGCAGCTTAGTTGCGGGACGCCAGAACACTGAAGCTTTCTTT. This codes for CSSSLVAGRQNTEAFF.

This chain joins TRBV9 and TRBJ1-5; 9 bases agree with TRBD1. Germline V lookup: CDR1 SGDLS, CDR2 YYNGEE. The length of the CDR3 is 15 residues. The V segment lost 3 bases and the J segment 4 bases; nucleotides outside the gene matches: 5. Here the CDR3 reads CASSGPGQGNQPQHF. Written as DNA, the CDR3 is TGTGCCAGCAGCGGGCCGGGACAGGGAAATCAGCCCCAGCATTTT.

The chain carries TRBV30 and TRBJ1-1, with D perhaps TRBD1 (5 bases). The CDR3 extends over 15 amino acids. Germline V gene sequence: CDR1 GTSNPN, CDR2 SVGIG (reference sequence). V was pared by 1 base and J by 0 bases, with 12 bases between. CDR3: CAWSASGLMNTEAFF. CDR3 DNA: TGTGCCTGGAGTGCCTCAGGGTTGATGAACACTGAAGCTTTCTTT.

The chain employs TRBV6-1 and TRBJ1-5; 11 nucleotides agree with TRBD1. The length of the CDR3 is 16 residues. V was clipped by 0 bases and J by 6 bases; unmatched bases: 4. The germline V gene encodes CDR1 MNHNS and CDR2 SASEGT. The CDR3 coding sequence is TGTGCCAGCAGTGAAGCCCCGGGACAGGGGGGTCAGCCCCAGCATTTT. It yields the protein CASSEAPGQGGQPQHF.

Of note for this clone: The same CDR3 arises from other DNA sequences in this sample as well. The chain is built from TRBV4-3 and TRBJ2-2, with 9 bases matching TRBD2. Germline V gene sequence: CDR1 LGHNA, CDR2 YSLEER. The V and J ends lost 0 bases and 3 bases, in that order; junction bases with no gene match: 8. The CDR3 has 18 amino acids. This CDR3 is CASSQEEGAGGYTGELFF. CDR3 DNA: TGCGCCAGCAGCCAAGAAGAAGGAGCGGGGGGCTACACCGGGGAGCTGTTTTTT.

V usage is TRBV6-1 and J usage is TRBJ2-1, with a weak D call TRBD2 (6 bases). V was pared by 0 bases and J by 9 bases, with 9 bases between. The CDR3 is made up of 13 amino acids. Germline V lookup: CDR1 MNHNS, CDR2 SASEGT. The CDR3 DNA follows: TGTGCCAGCAGTGAAGCGCGGGGATTTGAGCAGTTCTTC. Encoded protein: CASSEARGFEQFF.

CDR3 sequence reads: CASNEDSYEQYF. As DNA, the CDR3 is TGTGCCAGCAACGAGGATTCCTACGAGCAGTACTTC. The V gene is TRBV6-1, the J gene TRBJ2-7; D is uncertain. The ends were cut back, 7 bases at V and 1 base at J, with 8 bases in the middle. CDR1 is MNHNS and CDR2 is SASEGT in the germline V gene. This CDR3 is 12 amino acids long.

This chain uses TRBV6-1 with TRBJ1-4; D call uncertain. The V end was cut by 7 bases, the J end by 4 bases, with 13 bases between. This CDR3 has 14 amino acids. Looked up from germline, CDR1 is MNHNS and CDR2 is SASEGT. CDR3 DNA sequence: TGTGCCAGCACTGCCAACGGGTTTAATGAAAAACTGTTTTTT. Amino acid sequence: CASTANGFNEKLFF.

The chain joins TRBV30 to TRBJ1-1; 8 bases match TRBD1. There are 13 residues in the CDR3. Trimming cost V 2 bases and J 11 bases; bases outside gene matches: 10. The germline V gene has CDR1 GTSNPN and CDR2 SVGIG (reference sequence). The CDR3 bases are TGTGCCTGGAGTCAATACGGGACAGGTGAGGCTTTCTTT. Amino acid sequence: CAWSQYGTGEAFF.

This clone turned up a few times. This chain joins TRBV6-6 and TRBJ1-4, with D perhaps matching TRBD1 (6 bases). This CDR3 has 13 residues. Trimming took 2 bases from V and 7 from J, leaving 8 bases between them. Looked up from germline, CDR1 is MNHNY and CDR2 is SVGAGI (reference sequence). Here the CDR3 reads CASSYGGLEKLFF. CDR3 DNA sequence: TGTGCCAGCAGTTACGGGGGCCTTGAAAAACTGTTTTTT.

The chain has TRBV18 and TRBJ1-1, with a weak D call TRBD1 (5 bases). Looked up from germline, CDR1 is KGHSH and CDR2 is LQKENI. Trimming pared 4 bases from V and 3 bases from J, leaving 12 bases between. This CDR3 spans 14 amino acids. This chain's CDR3 is CASSLPTVYTEAFF. The CDR3 DNA sequence: TGTGCCAGCTCACTACCGACAGTTTACACTGAAGCTTTCTTT.

A remark on this clone: Sequence at one end of the junction differs from germline and may be a read error. This chain joins TRBV7-9 and TRBJ1-2; D might be TRBD1 (6 bases). Germline CDR1 SEHNR, CDR2 FQNEAQ (reference sequence). There are 13 residues in the CDR3. CDR3 in DNA: TGTTCCAGCAGCTTACAGGGTAACTATGGCTACACCTTC. It specifies CSSSLQGNYGYTF. The complete variable domain, with remaining parts taken from reference TRBV7-9 and TRBJ1-2, reads DTGVSQNPRHKITKRGQNVTFRCDPISEHNRLYWYRQTLGQGPEFLTYFQNEAQLEKSRLLSDRFSAERPKGSFSTLEIQRTEQGDSAMYLCSSSLQGNYGYTFGSGTRLTVV.

This clone showed up just once. This sequence joins TRBV4-3 and TRBJ1-2, with TRBD1 as a possible D gene (6 bases). V lost 1 base and J lost 2, with 14 bases in between. There are 16 residues in the CDR3. Germline V gives CDR1 LGHNA, CDR2 YSLEER. DNA for the CDR3: TGCGCCAGCAGCCAAGCCCAGGGGACGGGCAACTATGGCTACACCTTC. Translated, it gives CASSQAQGTGNYGYTF.

The genes are TRBV7-9 and TRBJ1-5; D not resolved. This CDR3 comprises 16 residues. The germline gives CDR1 SEHNR, CDR2 FQNEAQ (reference sequence). V was trimmed by 5 bases and J by 1 base, leaving 15 bases between them. Here the CDR3 DNA reads TGTGCCAGCAGCGTAGGAGGCGGGTCGAGCAATCAGCCCCAGCATTTT. This encodes CASSVGGGSSNQPQHF.

The chain combines TRBV19 with TRBJ2-7; D may be TRBD1 (7 bases). CDR1 and CDR2 from the germline V gene are LNHDA and SQIVND (reference sequence). V dropped 1 base and J dropped 6 bases, with 13 bases sitting between them. CDR3 size: 14 residues. This chain's CDR3 is CASSIAGGPGEQYF. CDR3 nucleotides: TGTGCCAGTAGTATAGCAGGGGGGCCGGGCGAGCAGTACTTC.

This clone was recorded a few times. This chain uses TRBV7-3 with TRBJ2-3, with 8 bases that match TRBD2. The V gene's germline CDR1 is SGHTA and CDR2 FQGTGA. J gave up 1 base and V 4 bases, and 1 base lay outside the gene matches. This CDR3 is 14 amino acids long. This CDR3 reads CASSSAGGTDTQYF. Here the CDR3 DNA reads TGTGCCAGCAGCTCAGCGGGAGGCACAGATACGCAGTATTTT.

The chain has TRBV27 and TRBJ2-1, with 14 bases identical to TRBD2. After removal of 3 bases from V and 1 base from J, the junction contained 5 bases not matched to a gene. The CDR3 is 18 residues long. Looked up from germline, CDR1 is MNHEY and CDR2 is SMNVEV (reference sequence). The CDR3 region is CASSFPTSGGASYNEQFF. In DNA form, the CDR3 reads TGTGCCAGCAGTTTCCCGACTAGCGGGGGGGCATCCTACAATGAGCAGTTCTTC.

The V call is TRBV6-6, the J call TRBJ1-3; 7 nucleotides align to TRBD1. With 8 bases clipped from V and 0 bases from J, the junction kept 4 bases outside the gene matches. Germline CDR1 is MNHNY and CDR2 is SVGAGI (reference sequence). The CDR3 has 14 residues. The CDR3 region has the DNA TGTGCCAGCCTCGACAGGGACTCTGGAAACACCATATATTTT. This sequence encodes CASLDRDSGNTIYF.

This rearrangement joins TRBV7-9 to TRBJ2-1, with 7 bases fitting TRBD2. Germline V CDR1 and CDR2: SEHNR, FQNEAQ (reference sequence). The CDR3 runs 15 residues. The V and J ends lost 2 bases and 8 bases, in that order; junction bases with no gene match: 9. CDR3 nucleotide sequence: TGTGCCAGCAGCTTAAAAACGGGGGGAGCTCATGAGCAGTTCTTC. Translated: CASSLKTGGAHEQFF.

The gene calls are TRBV5-1 and TRBJ1-2, with 9 nucleotides matching TRBD1. The CDR3 runs to 15 residues. With 3 bases clipped from V and 4 bases from J, the junction kept 7 bases outside the gene matches. Germline V gene lookup returns CDR1 SGHRS and CDR2 YFSETQ. The DNA of the CDR3 is TGCGCCAGCAGCTCCGGGACAGGGTCTTCCTATGGCTACACCTTC. Translation: CASSSGTGSSYGYTF.

This chain uses TRBV25-1 with TRBJ2-5; perhaps TRBD2 as D (5 bases). Trimming pared 2 bases from V and 3 bases from J, leaving 16 bases between. The germline V gene has CDR1 MGHDK and CDR2 SYGVNS. This CDR3 contains 16 residues. The CDR3 nucleotides are TGTGCCAGCAGTGAAAGAGGATTCGGGGTGGAAGAGACCCAGTACTTC. The encoded protein is CASSERGFGVEETQYF.

V usage is TRBV7-9 and J usage is TRBJ2-1, with D tentatively TRBD2 (6 bases). Germline V gives CDR1 SEHNR, CDR2 FQNEAQ (reference sequence). This CDR3 is built from 15 residues. Trimming shortened V by 5 bases and J by 4 bases, and 15 bases separated the two germline ends. CDR3 region: CASSSPGGSYNEQFF. The CDR3 nucleotides read TGTGCCAGCAGCAGCCCCGGGGGTAGTTACAATGAGCAGTTCTTC.

This clone was seen only once. This CDR3 reads CASSVGGGWGDTQYF. CDR3 DNA: TGTGCCAGCAGCGTAGGAGGGGGCTGGGGAGATACGCAGTATTTT. This rearrangement joins TRBV9 to TRBJ2-3, with 7 bases matching TRBD1. V lost 0 bases to trimming and J lost 5 bases; unmatched junction nucleotides: 6. The CDR3 extends over 15 amino acids. The V gene's germline CDR1 is SGDLS and CDR2 YYNGEE.

This clone was seen once. The chain uses TRBV9 and TRBJ2-3; 11 positions match TRBD2. The CDR3 loop spans 16 amino acids. Trimming removed 7 bases from V and 1 base from J; junction bases left unmatched: 8. Germline V lookup: CDR1 SGDLS, CDR2 YYNGEE. CDR3 in amino acids: CASGPPTSGGTDTQYF. The CDR3 DNA is TGTGCCAGCGGGCCACCGACTAGCGGGGGCACAGATACGCAGTATTTT.

This rearrangement joins TRBV21-1 to TRBJ1-5; the D call of TRBD1 is as the table states it, not checked on the DNA. TRBV21-1 is labeled a pseudogene. The CDR3 loop spans 11 amino acids. CDR3: CGIQGSEPQHF. CDR3 bases: TGTGGAATCCAGGGGTCGGAGCCCCAGCATTTT.

The chain links TRBV27 to TRBJ2-5; 10 nucleotides match TRBD1. The end of the DNA aligns better with TRBJ2-7, so the J call may be wrong. The CDR3 totals 17 residues. Germline V gene data show CDR1 as MNHEY and CDR2 as SMNVEV (reference sequence). The CDR3 sequence: CASSLSIGDRGPYEQYF. The CDR3 nucleotides read TGTGCCAGCAGTTTATCGATCGGGGACAGGGGTCCCTACGAGCAGTACTTC.

This chain links TRBV30 with TRBJ1-1; D remains ambiguous. CDR3 length equals 12 residues. Trimming took off 3 bases at V and 9 bases at J, with 14 bases between the two ends. The germline V gene has CDR1 GTSNPN and CDR2 SVGIG (reference sequence). CDR3 loop: CAWRSIEQQAFF. CDR3 bases: TGTGCCTGGAGGTCCATCGAACAGCAAGCTTTCTTT.

This chain joins TRBV27 and TRBJ2-3, with D maybe TRBD2 (5 bases). Trimming shortened V by 1 base and J by 2 bases, and 10 bases separated the two germline ends. Germline lookup yields CDR1 MNHEY and CDR2 SMNVEV (reference sequence). The CDR3 sequence is 15 residues long. The CDR3 region is CASSLWASPTDTQYF. For the CDR3, the DNA is TGTGCCAGCAGTTTATGGGCTAGCCCCACAGATACGCAGTATTTT.

V usage is TRBV7-9 and J usage is TRBJ2-3, with 9 bases identical to TRBD1. This CDR3 spans 14 amino acids. V lost 5 bases to trimming and J lost 6 bases; unmatched junction nucleotides: 6. Germline V CDR1 and CDR2: SEHNR, FQNEAQ (reference sequence). DNA of the CDR3: TGTGCCAGCAGCCGAGGGGACAGGGCGGATACGCAGTATTTT. It specifies CASSRGDRADTQYF.

This rearrangement joins TRBV2 to TRBJ2-1; 8 nucleotides line up with TRBD2. This CDR3 region has 15 residues. Germline CDR1 and CDR2: SNHLY and FYNNEI. The CDR3 region is CATRGGAGEHNEQFF. The CDR3 DNA is TGTGCGACTCGGGGGGGGGCAGGGGAACACAATGAGCAGTTCTTC. Using reference TRBV2 and TRBJ2-1 for the parts outside the CDR3, the full variable domain is EPEVTQTPSHQVTQMGQEVILRCVPISNHLYFYWYRQILGQKVEFLVSFYNNEISEKSEIFDDQFSVERPDGSNFTLKIRSTKLEDSAMYFCATRGGAGEHNEQFFGPGTRLTVL.

This chain uses TRBV7-2 with TRBJ2-3, with D maybe TRBD2 (5 bases). This CDR3 comprises 15 residues. The V gene's germline CDR1 is SGHTA and CDR2 FQGNSA. V lost 2 bases and J lost 4, with 13 bases in between. As DNA, the CDR3 is TGTGCCAGCAGCTTACTAGCCCCACGGGCAGATACGCAGTATTTT. Encoded protein: CASSLLAPRADTQYF. The entire variable domain, with the rest obtained from reference TRBV7-2 and TRBJ2-3, is as follows: GAGVSQSPSNKVTEKGKDVELRCDPISGHTALYWYRQSLGQGLEFLIYFQGNSAPDKSGLPSDRFSAERTGGSVSTLTIQRTQQEDSAVYLCASSLLAPRADTQYFGPGTRLTVL.